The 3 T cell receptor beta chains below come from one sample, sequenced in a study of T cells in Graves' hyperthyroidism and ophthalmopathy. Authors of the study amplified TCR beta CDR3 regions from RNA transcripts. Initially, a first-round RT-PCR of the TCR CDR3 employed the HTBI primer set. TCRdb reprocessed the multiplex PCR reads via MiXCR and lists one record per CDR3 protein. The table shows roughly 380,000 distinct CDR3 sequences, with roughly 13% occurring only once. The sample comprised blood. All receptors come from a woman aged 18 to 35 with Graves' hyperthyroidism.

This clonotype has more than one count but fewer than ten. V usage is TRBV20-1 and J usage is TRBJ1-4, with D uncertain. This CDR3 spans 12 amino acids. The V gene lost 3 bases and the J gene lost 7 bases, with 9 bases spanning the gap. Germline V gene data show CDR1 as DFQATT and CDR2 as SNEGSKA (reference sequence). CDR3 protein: CSARGVGEKLFF. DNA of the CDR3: TGCAGTGCTAGGGGCGTGGGTGAAAAACTGTTTTTT.

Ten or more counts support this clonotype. This CDR3 reads CASSARQGNQPQHF. CDR3 sequence (DNA): TGTGCCAGCAGCGCAAGACAGGGGAATCAGCCCCAGCATTTT. The chain uses TRBV7-2 and TRBJ1-5; 8 nucleotides line up with TRBD1. CDR3 length: 14 residues. Trimming at V came to 5 bases and at J to 4 bases, leaving 4 bases not matched to a gene. Germline V CDR1 and CDR2: SGHTA, FQGNSA.

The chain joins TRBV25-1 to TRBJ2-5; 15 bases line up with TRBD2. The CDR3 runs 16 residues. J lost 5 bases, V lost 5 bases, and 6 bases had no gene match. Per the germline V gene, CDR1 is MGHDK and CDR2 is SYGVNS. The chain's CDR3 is CASSLRTSGRGETQYF. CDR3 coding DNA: TGTGCCAGCAGTCTCCGGACTAGCGGGAGGGGGGAGACCCAGTACTTC.